Below are 10 T cell receptor beta chains sequenced from a single sample in a study of tumor and adjacent non-tumor tissue in lung cancer. TCRbeta libraries were built with three rounds of nested PCR, modified from ARM-PCR. TCRdb passed the multiplex PCR reads through MiXCR, listing each CDR3 protein once. The sample shows 77,000 or so distinct CDR3 sequences, more than 60% of them seen only once. The template was RNA from unsorted bulk tissue. Sequences were obtained from lung tumor tissue. Source of these receptors: a woman in her fifties or sixties with non-small cell lung cancer.

The sample holds many counts of this clonotype. The J gene is TRBJ1-4, the V gene TRBV28; D is ambiguous. The CDR3 is 14 residues long. V lost 5 bases and J 8 bases, leaving 15 bases between the germline ends. Germline V gene sequence: CDR1 MDHEN, CDR2 SYDVKM. The CDR3 coding sequence is TGTGCCAGCAGTGGCCGCCAGGATGGCGAAAAACTGTTTTTT. Translating it yields CASSGRQDGEKLFF. The variable domain in full, with the rest retrieved from reference TRBV28 and TRBJ1-4, is DVKVTQSSRYLVKRTGEKVFLECVQDMDHENMFWYRQDPGLGLRLIYFSYDVKMKEKGDIPEGYSVSREKKERFSLILESASTNQTSMYLCASSGRQDGEKLFFGSGTQLSVL.

The V gene is TRBV19, the J gene TRBJ2-2, with 10 bases identical to TRBD1. CDR1 and CDR2 from the germline V gene are LNHDA and SQIVND (reference sequence). The CDR3 is 14 residues long. The J segment lost 6 bases and the V segment lost 6 bases, leaving 4 bases of the junction unmatched. This CDR3 is CASSGQGGSGELFF. The DNA for the CDR3 is TGTGCCAGTAGCGGACAGGGGGGATCCGGGGAGCTGTTTTTT.

As regards this clonotype: Germline and junction disagree at one end, which may indicate a read error. The V gene is TRBV11-2, the J gene TRBJ1-5; D call uncertain. The CDR3 spans 15 residues. CDR1 SGHAT and CDR2 FQNNGV come from the germline V gene. The CDR3, as DNA: TGTGCCAGCAGCTTGGAGGGCCTTAGCAATCAGCTCCAGCATTTC. It specifies CASSLEGLSNQLQHF.

As regards this clonotype: An end of the junction does not agree with germline; a read error may underlie this. The rearrangement links TRBV11-1 to TRBJ2-1, with 8 bases lining up with TRBD2. CDR3 length: 14 residues. The V gene's germline CDR1 is SGHAT and CDR2 FQDESV (reference sequence). CDR3 nucleotides: TGCGCCAGCAGCTCACGACTAACGGGAGGGTTGCAGTTCTTC. Its protein is CASSSRLTGGLQFF.

Of note for this clonotype: The germline gene is not matched at one end of the junction; a read error may be the cause. The V gene is TRBV6-5, the J gene TRBJ1-2; D is unclear. Germline loops: CDR1 MNHEY, CDR2 SVGAGI. The CDR3 is 11 residues long. CDR3 protein: CASRREGGYIF. The CDR3, as DNA: TGTGCCAGCAGGAGAGAGGGAGGCTACATCTTC.

About this clonotype itself: Given a much more abundant clone one base away, this may be a read error. The rearrangement uses TRBV28 and TRBJ2-1; 13 bases align to TRBD2. Per the germline V gene, CDR1 is MDHEN and CDR2 is SYDVKM. There are 14 residues in the CDR3. CDR3 DNA sequence: TGTGCCAGCAGCCCGACTAGCGGGAGGAATGAGCAGTCCTTC. Protein product: CASSPTSGRNEQSF.

On this clonotype itself: No conserved phenylalanine or tryptophan ends this CDR3, so it is likely a read error. The chain links TRBV11-2 to TRBJ2-5, with D hard to call. Germline V gene data show CDR1 as SGHAT and CDR2 as FQNNGV. This CDR3 is built from 13 residues. This CDR3 reads CPSSLSIQETQYV. The DNA for the CDR3 is TGTCCCAGCAGCCTGAGCATCCAAGAGACCCAGTACGTC.

This clonotype was found a few times. Given a much more abundant clone one base away, this may be a read error. The chain couples TRBV6-6 to TRBJ2-7; TRBD1 aligns across 8 bases. The CDR3 consists of 12 residues. Per germline, CDR1 MNHNY and CDR2 SVGAGI (reference sequence). The CDR3 sequence: CTSREGQGGKYF. The CDR3 region has the DNA TGTACCAGCAGAGAAGGACAGGGAGGAAAGTACTTC.

In regard to this clonotype: The junction does not match germline at one end; this may be a read error. V and J are TRBV11-2 and TRBJ2-3; D is unclear. Germline V gene lookup returns CDR1 SGHAT and CDR2 FQNNGV. CDR3 length equals 16 residues. The CDR3 loop reads CASSPVVYQLPDTQYF. In DNA form, the CDR3 reads TGTGCCAGCAGCCCGGTGGTATACCAGCTTCCAGATACACAGTATTTT.

In the case of this clonotype: Its ends do not fully match the called genes, so a read error is possible. This chain joins TRBV29-1 and TRBJ2-7; possibly TRBD1 for D (6 bases). In germline, CDR1 is SQVTM, CDR2 ANQGSEA. The CDR3 totals 15 residues. The CDR3 loop reads CSVEEQGGLGYEKYF. Here the CDR3 DNA reads TGCAGCGTTGAGGAACAGGGTGGTCTGGGGTACGAGAAGTACTTC.